This TCR beta chain was profiled in a study of molecular identifiers for immune sequencing clone quantification. Notes on the study in general: Highly expanded clone sizes could be underestimated by identical TCR molecules sharing a barcode. Under 1% of molecules in naive cells, but over 98% of effector molecules, belonged to clones above 20 RNA copies.

From the PCR reads, TCRdb called clonotypes with MiXCR, one entry per CDR3 protein. The sample yields 460,000 or so distinct CDR3 sequences, around 25% seen once. Worth noting for this clonotype: The target antigen is unknown.

A CD8+CD4-CCR7+CD45RA+ phenotype served as the sorting definition for naive CD8 T cells. The clonotype originates from a human donor in good health. Some libraries in this study had Jurkat cell RNA spiked in. The sequenced sample consisted of naive CD8+ T cells from blood, with Jurkat cell RNA spiked in. Subset here: FACS-sorted CD8+CD4-CCR7+CD45RA+ naive T cells.

CDR3 in amino acids: CASSSNRGQSPDTQYF. CDR3 coding DNA: TGTGCCAGCAGCTCAAACAGGGGCCAAAGCCCAGATACGCAGTATTTT. V and J are TRBV7-9 and TRBJ2-3; TRBD1 matches 7 bases. The CDR3 sequence is 16 residues long. Per germline, CDR1 SEHNR and CDR2 FQNEAQ (reference sequence). Trimming removed 4 bases from V and 4 bases from J; junction bases left unmatched: 11.